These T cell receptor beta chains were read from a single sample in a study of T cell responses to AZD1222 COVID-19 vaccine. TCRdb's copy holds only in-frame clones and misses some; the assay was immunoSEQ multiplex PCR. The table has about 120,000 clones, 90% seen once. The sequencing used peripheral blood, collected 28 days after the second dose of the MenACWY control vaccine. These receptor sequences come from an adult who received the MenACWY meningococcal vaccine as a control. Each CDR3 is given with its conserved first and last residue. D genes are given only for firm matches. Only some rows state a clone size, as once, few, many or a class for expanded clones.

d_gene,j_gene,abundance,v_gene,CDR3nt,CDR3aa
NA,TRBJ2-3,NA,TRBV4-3,TGCGCCAGCAGCCAAGGAGGAGGGGATACGCAGTATTTT,CASSQGGGDTQYF
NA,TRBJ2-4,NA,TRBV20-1,TGCAGTGCTAGAGATCAAGGCATTCAGTACTTC,CSARDQGIQYF
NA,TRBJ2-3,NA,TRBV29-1,TGCAGCGTGCAGACAGACACAGATACGCAGTATTTT,CSVQTDTDTQYF
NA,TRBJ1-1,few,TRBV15,TGTGCCACCAGCAGAGATCGGGGGGATAACACTGAAGCTTTCTTT,CATSRDRGDNTEAFF
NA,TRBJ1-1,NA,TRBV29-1,TGCAGCGTTCACAGCGGGATGAACACTGAAGCTTTCTTT,CSVHSGMNTEAFF
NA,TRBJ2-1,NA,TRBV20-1,TGCAGTGCTAGGCTAATTTCCGAGTTCTTC,CSARLISEFF
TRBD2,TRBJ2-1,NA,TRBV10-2,TGCGCCAGCAGTGAGTCGACGGCTAGCGGGCGGAATGAGCAGTTCTTC,CASSESTASGRNEQFF
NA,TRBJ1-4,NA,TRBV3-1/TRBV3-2,TGTGCCAGCAGCCAAGATCCCCACGCAACTAATGAAAAACTGTTTTTT,CASSQDPHATNEKLFF
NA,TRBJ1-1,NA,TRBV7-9,TGTGCCAGCAGCTTAATGGGAACTGAAGCTTTCTTT,CASSLMGTEAFF
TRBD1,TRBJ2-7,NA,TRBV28,TGTGCCAGCACCACCCCCCGGGACAGATACTACGAGCAGTACTTC,CASTTPRDRYYEQYF
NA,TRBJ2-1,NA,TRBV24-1,TGTGCCACCAGTGACGGAGCGCTGGACTACAATGAGCAGTTCTTC,CATSDGALDYNEQFF
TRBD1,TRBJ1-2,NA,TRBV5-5,TGTGCCAGCAGCCTACGACAGGGGGCAGGTGGCTACACCTTC,CASSLRQGAGGYTF
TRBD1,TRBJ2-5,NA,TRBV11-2,TGTGCCAGCACAAGACAGGGGGCCGAGACCCAGTACTTC,CASTRQGAETQYF
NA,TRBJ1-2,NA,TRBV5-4,TGTGCCAGCAGCTTTCACGGTACTAACTATGGCTACACCTTC,CASSFHGTNYGYTF
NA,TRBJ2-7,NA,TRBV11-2,TGTGCCAGCAGCTTCCAAAGGTCCGGAGGTTACGAGCAGTACTTC,CASSFQRSGGYEQYF
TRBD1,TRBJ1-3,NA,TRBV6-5,TGTGCCAGCAGTCCCGACAGGGTAGGAAACACCATATATTTT,CASSPDRVGNTIYF
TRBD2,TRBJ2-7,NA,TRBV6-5,TGTGCCAGCAGGGGACTAGCGGCCCCCTACGAGCAGTACTTC,CASRGLAAPYEQYF
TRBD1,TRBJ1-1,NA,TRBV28,TGTGCCAGCAGTTTACGTACAGGGGTTGGCACTGAAGCTTTCTTT,CASSLRTGVGTEAFF
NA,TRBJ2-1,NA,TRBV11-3,TGTGCCAGCAGCAAAGCTTCGGACAGTACCTACAATGAGCAGTTCTTC,CASSKASDSTYNEQFF
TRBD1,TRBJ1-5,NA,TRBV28,TGTGCCAGCAGTTTACTGGGACAGGGCAATCAGCCCCAGCATTTT,CASSLLGQGNQPQHF
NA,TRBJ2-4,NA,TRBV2,TGTGCCAGCAGCACGGCTTGGAGGGGAGCCAAAAACATTCAGTACTTC,CASSTAWRGAKNIQYF
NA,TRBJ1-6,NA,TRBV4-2,TGTGCCAGCAGCCAAGGGAGGGGGGTCTCCTATAATTCACCCCTCCACTTT,CASSQGRGVSYNSPLHF
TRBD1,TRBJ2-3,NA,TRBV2,TGTGCCAGCAGTGAATTTGATTTGGGACAGGGCACAGATACGCAGTATTTT,CASSEFDLGQGTDTQYF
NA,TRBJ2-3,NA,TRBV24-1,TGTGCCACCAGTGATCCAGGGTTGGGTAGCACAGATACGCAGTATTTT,CATSDPGLGSTDTQYF
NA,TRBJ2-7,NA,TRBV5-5,TGTGCCAGCAGCTTGGCCGCAACGGGAGTAGGCTACGAGCAGTACTTC,CASSLAATGVGYEQYF
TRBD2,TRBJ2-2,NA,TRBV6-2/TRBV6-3,TGTGCCAGCAGTTTCTCACGAATAGCGGGATACACCGGGGAGCTGTTTTTT,CASSFSRIAGYTGELFF
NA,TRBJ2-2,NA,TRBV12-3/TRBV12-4,TGTGCCAGCAGTTTGTTCGGGGAGCTGTTTTTT,CASSLFGELFF
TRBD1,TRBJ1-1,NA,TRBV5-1,TGCGCCAGCAGCTTTCACTGGGACAGGGACGCTGAAGCTTTCTTT,CASSFHWDRDAEAFF
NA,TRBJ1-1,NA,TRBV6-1,TGTGCCAGCAGTGAAGTAAGGAGTCCGACGAACACTGAAGCTTTCTTT,CASSEVRSPTNTEAFF
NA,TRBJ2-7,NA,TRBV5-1,TGCGCCAGCAGCCCCAATTCGCGGAGCTCCTACGAGCAGTACTTC,CASSPNSRSSYEQYF
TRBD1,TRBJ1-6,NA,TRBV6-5,TGTGCCAGCAGTTCGGGTAACAGGGGGTATTCACCCCTCCACTTT,CASSSGNRGYSPLHF
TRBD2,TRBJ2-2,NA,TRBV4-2,TGTGCCAGCAGCCAACCTCTAGCGGGGGGATGGACCGGGGAGCTGTTTTTT,CASSQPLAGGWTGELFF
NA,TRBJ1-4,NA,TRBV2,TGTGCCAGCAATCGTGCCAGGGTTTATGAAAAACTGTTTTTT,CASNRARVYEKLFF
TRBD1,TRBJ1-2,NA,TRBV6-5,TGTGCCAGCAAAGAGGGACAGATTTTTAACTATGGCTACACCTTC,CASKEGQIFNYGYTF
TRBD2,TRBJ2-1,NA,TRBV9,TGTGCCAGCAGCCAGAGACTAGCGGGAGTGAATGAGCAGTTCTTC,CASSQRLAGVNEQFF
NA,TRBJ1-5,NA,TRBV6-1,TGTGCCAGCAGTGAAGGGGTACAGGCTATTAATCAGCCCCAGCATTTT,CASSEGVQAINQPQHF